Included here is one T cell receptor beta chain sequence, with context. What it binds is unknown. This sample was included in a study of siplizumab effects on memory and regulatory T cells. Assays examined roughly 100,000 TCR templates per sample. Only in-frame clones appear in the TCRdb table, and some are missing; sequencing was by immunoSEQ multiplex PCR. The sample has more than 95,000 clones; 93% are singletons. Whole-study results and caveats: Suppression by proliferating Tregs derived from siplizumab cultures was not verified. Memory cells seemed less diverse than naive T cells, which seemed major alloresponse contributors. Unstimulated subsets were the mapping target of only a minor fraction of alloreactive clones.

CDR1 and CDR2 from the germline V gene are SGHDT and YYEEEE. V lost 0 bases and J lost 8; bases outside the gene matches: 13. CDR3 size: 16 residues. The chain links TRBV5-6 to TRBJ1-2, with 7 bases aligning to TRBD1. The sequencing input was Tregs sorted from blood. The receptor was isolated from a human donor in good health. The CDR3 spells CASSLGMRGPTYGYTF. The DNA for the CDR3 is TGTGCCAGCAGCTTGGGGATGAGGGGGCCGACGTACGGCTACACCTTC.